The present T cell receptor (beta chain) was sequenced within a study of T cells after yellow fever vaccination. Regarding the study as a whole: Primary-vaccination clones mostly resurfaced post-booster (nearly 97% CD4, under 90% CD8). Although the secondary response was weaker, it peaked faster, at day 5 versus 15.

The V gene end was trimmed by 4 bases and the J gene end by 2 bases; junction bases not matched to a gene: 8. Germline loops: CDR1 KGHDR, CDR2 SFDVKD. The length of the CDR3 is 17 residues. A single record per CDR3 protein comes from TCRdb applying MiXCR to the 5' RACE reads. The top ten hold less than 0.55% of the sample, which has 300,000 or so distinct CDR3 sequences, about an eighth seen once. Note on this clonotype: Antigen unknown.

The chain is built from TRBV24-1 and TRBJ2-3, with 10 bases aligning to TRBD2. This specimen consisted of CD4+ T cells sorted from PBMCs, obtained 45 days after the yellow fever booster vaccination. The receptor was isolated from a man younger than 40 who received the YFV17D yellow fever vaccine. The CDR3 DNA is TGTGCCACCAGTGAATCTAGAGCGGGGGGGGTCACAGATACGCAGTATTTT. The encoded protein is CATSESRAGGVTDTQYF.